Given below is one T cell receptor beta chain in context. The data stem from a study of blood T cell repertoires in COVID-19. Measured with immunoSEQ multiplex PCR; TCRdb has only the in-frame clones, and not every one. Of approximately 300,000 clones in the sample, about 90% were seen once. Germline V gene sequence: CDR1 KGHSH, CDR2 LQKENI. The CDR3 covers 15 residues. V was trimmed by 0 bases and J by 7 bases, leaving 13 bases between them. V and J are TRBV18 and TRBJ1-5; maybe TRBD1 (6 bases). The receptor was isolated from a woman in her 50s with COVID-19, enrolled during active disease. The specimen sequenced was peripheral blood. CDR3 DNA: TGTGCCAGCTCACCACCGTTGGGGGCAGGACAGCCCCAGCATTTT. It codes for CASSPPLGAGQPQHF.